This is a list of T cell receptor beta chains from one sample in a study of shared clonotypes between healthy human individuals. The data were produced by immunoSEQ multiplex PCR, yet TCRdb's version contains in-frame clones alone and is incomplete. This table holds roughly 1 million clones, 75% to 85% found once. The sample comprised memory CD4+ T cells from PBMCs. The receptors shown here come from a young man in good health. Some clones in this sample may be carry-over from other donors' samples. Both conserved end residues are part of each CDR3. The D gene is left open where the match is weak. Clone size is not always given. Where it is, it says once, few, many or a class for expanded clones.

cdr3_aa	cdr3_nt	d_call	j_call	v_call	clone_size
CASSLQGAFAYGYTF	TGCGCCAGCAGCTTACAGGGGGCGTTCGCCTATGGCTACACCTTC	TRBD1	TRBJ1-2	TRBV5-1	-
CASSSPSRTLNTEAFF	TGTGCCAGCAGTTCACCGAGTCGGACACTGAACACTGAAGCTTTCTTT	-	TRBJ1-1	TRBV28	-
CASSLGTAGNQPQHF	TGCGCCAGCAGCTTGGGGACAGCTGGCAATCAGCCCCAGCATTTT	-	TRBJ1-5	TRBV5-1	-
CASSPKLGDTQYF	TGTGCCAGCAGCCCGAAACTGGGGGATACGCAGTATTTT	-	TRBJ2-3	TRBV7-3	-
CASSFRLAGDTQYF	TGTGCCAGCAGCTTCCGGCTAGCAGGGGATACGCAGTATTTT	-	TRBJ2-3	TRBV7-3	-
CASSSGVNTEAFF	TGTGCCAGCAGCTCAGGGGTGAACACTGAAGCTTTCTTT	-	TRBJ1-1	TRBV9	few
CASTPTWGGNTEAFF	TGTGCCAGCACCCCAACTTGGGGGGGGAACACTGAAGCTTTCTTT	-	TRBJ1-1	TRBV9	-
CASSKQGGLNQPQHF	TGTGCCAGCAGCAAACAGGGGGGGCTAAATCAGCCCCAGCATTTT	TRBD1	TRBJ1-5	TRBV27	-
CASSQVKGVYNEKLFF	TGTGCCAGCAGCCAAGTAAAAGGAGTTTATAATGAAAAACTGTTTTTT	-	TRBJ1-4	TRBV14	few
CASTSSNEQFF	TGTGCCAGCACCTCCAGCAATGAGCAGTTCTTC	-	TRBJ2-1	TRBV7-6	-
CASSSTVDQPQHF	TGTGCCAGCAGCTCTACAGTGGATCAGCCCCAGCATTTT	-	TRBJ1-5	TRBV7-7	-
CATSRDFGVHAAFF	TGTGCCACCAGCAGAGATTTCGGGGTCCATGCAGCTTTCTTT	-	TRBJ1-1	TRBV15	-
CASSLNLGEQYF	TGTGCCAGCAGTTTAAATTTGGGAGAGCAGTACTTC	-	TRBJ2-7	TRBV28	-
CASTTGTSNTGELFF	TGCGCCAGTACGACAGGGACCTCGAACACCGGGGAGCTGTTTTTT	TRBD1	TRBJ2-2	TRBV5-1	-
CASGIWTLGNTIYF	TGTGCCAGCGGAATCTGGACACTCGGAAACACCATATATTTT	-	TRBJ1-3	TRBV28	-
CASSAGTGGLGGYTF	TGTGCCAGCAGCGCCGGAACTGGTGGCCTGGGGGGCTACACCTTC	-	TRBJ1-2	TRBV9	-
CASIGDRNTEAFF	TGCGCCAGCATCGGGGACCGGAACACTGAAGCTTTCTTT	-	TRBJ1-1	TRBV5-1	-
CASSGAENTGELFF	TGTGCCAGCAGTGGCGCGGAGAACACCGGGGAGCTGTTTTTT	-	TRBJ2-2	TRBV2	-
CASSLGGRDNEQFF	TGTGCCAGCAGCCTCGGAGGGAGAGACAATGAGCAGTTCTTC	-	TRBJ2-1	TRBV7-3	-
CASSLTSGRTYEQYF	TGTGCCAGCAGCTTGACTAGCGGGAGGACCTACGAGCAGTACTTC	TRBD2	TRBJ2-7	TRBV7-3	-
CASTHTGELFF	TGTGCCAGTACTCACACCGGGGAGCTGTTTTTT	-	TRBJ2-2	TRBV19	few
CASSPPTAGLGEQFF	TGCGCCAGCAGCCCACCGACCGCGGGCTTGGGTGAGCAGTTCTTC	-	TRBJ2-1	TRBV5-1	few
CASRRVAGAPYEQYF	TGTGCCAGCAGAAGGGTAGCGGGAGCCCCCTACGAGCAGTACTTC	TRBD2	TRBJ2-7	TRBV11-2	few
CASSLRGMNTEAFF	TGTGCCAGCAGCTTAAGGGGGATGAACACTGAAGCTTTCTTT	-	TRBJ1-1	TRBV7-9	-
CASSLSTDFSYEQYF	TGCGCCAGCAGCTTGAGCACAGACTTTTCCTACGAGCAGTACTTC	-	TRBJ2-7	TRBV5-1	many
CASIERQGAPYEQYF	TGTGCCAGCATCGAACGACAGGGGGCGCCCTACGAGCAGTACTTC	TRBD1	TRBJ2-7	TRBV6-5	few
CASSPSKETQYF	TGTGCCAGCAGCCCCAGTAAGGAGACCCAGTACTTC	-	TRBJ2-5	TRBV7-2	-
CASSSPRDTQYF	TGTGCCAGCAGCTCCCCGCGGGATACGCAGTATTTT	-	TRBJ2-3	TRBV5-4	-
CASSQGQYEQYF	TGCGCCAGCAGCCAGGGTCAGTACGAGCAGTACTTC	-	TRBJ2-7	TRBV4-1	-
CASSPSGSTDTQYF	TGTGCCAGCAGCCCGTCCGGTAGCACAGATACGCAGTATTTT	-	TRBJ2-3	TRBV5-6	-
CASSARLDSYEQYF	TGTGCCAGCAGTGCAAGACTGGACTCCTACGAGCAGTACTTC	-	TRBJ2-7	TRBV6-5	-
CASSKQEYEQYF	TGTGCCAGCAGTAAACAAGAATACGAGCAGTACTTC	-	TRBJ2-7	TRBV28	-
CASSQHSIEQFF	TGTGCCAGCAGTCAACATTCCATTGAGCAGTTCTTC	-	TRBJ2-1	TRBV27	few